Shown below are 3 T cell receptor beta chains from a single sample sequenced in a study of T cells in Graves' hyperthyroidism and ophthalmopathy. The CDR3 regions of TCR beta were amplified from RNA transcripts. A set of HTBI primers served as the primers for a first-round RT-PCR of the TCR CDR3. TCRdb re-analysed the multiplex PCR reads in MiXCR, keeping a single row per CDR3 protein. The sample has about 98,000 distinct CDR3 sequences, approximately 39% seen once. The specimen was peripheral blood or thyroid tissue (not recorded which). These receptors were collected from a woman younger than 45 with Graves' hyperthyroidism.

V gene TRBV6-1 combines with J gene TRBJ2-2; 12 bases fit TRBD2. The V gene's germline CDR1 is MNHNS and CDR2 SASEGT. J was trimmed by 2 bases and V by 9 bases; bases with no gene match: 4. CDR3 length equals 15 residues. CDR3 nucleotides: TGTGCCAGTCTAGCGGGAGGGCCAAACACCGGGGAGCTGTTTTTT. Translation: CASLAGGPNTGELFF.

There are a few counts of this clonotype. V usage is TRBV30 and J usage is TRBJ1-3; D gene uncertain. This CDR3 is 15 amino acids long. V gave up 8 bases and J gave up 0 bases, with 17 bases separating them. The V gene's germline CDR1 is GTSNPN and CDR2 SVGIG (reference sequence). As DNA, the CDR3 is TGTGCCGGAGCTAGACGGTCGCTCTCTGGAAACACCATATATTTT. Amino acids: CAGARRSLSGNTIYF.

This clonotype was detected ten times or more. The chain joins TRBV11-2 to TRBJ2-7; D remains unclear. V was shortened by 5 bases and J by 6 bases, with 14 bases between the two germline ends. This CDR3 has 13 amino acids. Germline V CDR1 and CDR2: SGHAT, FQNNGV. The DNA of the CDR3 is TGTGCCAGCAGCCGTGCGGATAACAGCGAGCAGTACTTC. Translated: CASSRADNSEQYF. Full variable domain (outside the CDR3, taken from reference TRBV11-2 and TRBJ2-7): EAGVAQSPRYKIIEKRQSVAFWCNPISGHATLYWYQQILGQGPKLLIQFQNNGVVDDSQLPKDRFSAERLKGVDSTLKIQPAKLEDSAVYLCASSRADNSEQYFGPGTRLTVT.